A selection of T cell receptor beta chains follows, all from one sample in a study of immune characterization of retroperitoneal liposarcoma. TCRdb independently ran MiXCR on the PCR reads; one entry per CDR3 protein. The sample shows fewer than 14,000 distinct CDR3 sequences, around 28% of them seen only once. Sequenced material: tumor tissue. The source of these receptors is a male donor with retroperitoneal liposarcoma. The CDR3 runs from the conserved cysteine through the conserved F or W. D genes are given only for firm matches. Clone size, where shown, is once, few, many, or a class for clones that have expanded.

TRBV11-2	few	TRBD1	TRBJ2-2	CASSGLDRENTGELFF	TGTGCCAGCAGCGGCTTGGACAGGGAAAACACCGGGGAGCTGTTTTTT
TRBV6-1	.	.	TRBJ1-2	CASSEAGGDYGYTF	TGTGCCAGCAGTGAAGCGGGGGGGGACTATGGCTACACCTTC
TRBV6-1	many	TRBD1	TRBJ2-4	CASSSRTGDIQYF	TGTGCCAGCAGTAGCAGAACAGGGGACATTCAGTACTTC
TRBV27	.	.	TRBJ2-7	CASSPFHESHEQYF	TGTGCCAGCAGCCCATTCCACGAAAGTCACGAGCAGTACTTC
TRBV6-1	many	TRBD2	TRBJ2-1	CATMRGRSEQFF	TGTGCCACAATGCGGGGGAGAAGCGAGCAGTTCTTC
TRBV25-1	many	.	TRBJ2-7	CASSEGRLEQYF	TGTGCCAGCAGTGAAGGTCGGCTTGAGCAGTACTTC
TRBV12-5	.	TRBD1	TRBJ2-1	CASGLVTGTGGNEQFF	TGTGCTAGTGGTTTGGTAACCGGGACAGGGGGGAATGAGCAGTTCTTC
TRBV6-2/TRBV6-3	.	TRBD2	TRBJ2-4	CASSFTSGSPNEQYF	TGTGCCAGCAGCTTTACTAGCGGGAGTCCCAATGAGCAGTACTTC
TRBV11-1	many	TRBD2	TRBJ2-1	CASSLASGRAREQFF	TGTGCCAGCAGCTTAGCCTCCGGGAGGGCCCGCGAGCAGTTCTTC
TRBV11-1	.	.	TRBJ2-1	CASSLGTWNNEQFF	TGTGCCAGCAGCTTAGGTACCTGGAACAATGAGCAGTTCTTC
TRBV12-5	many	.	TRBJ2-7	CASGLATGTGVDNEQYF	TGTGCTAGTGGTTTGGCCACAGGGACGGGGGTAGACAATGAGCAGTACTTC
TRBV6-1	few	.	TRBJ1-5	CASSESVRAMDQPQHF	TGTGCCAGCAGTGAATCTGTCAGGGCTATGGATCAGCCCCAGCATTTT
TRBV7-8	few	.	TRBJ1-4	CASSFQTGQGEKLFF	TGTGCCAGCAGCTTCCAGACAGGCCAAGGGGAAAAACTGTTTTTT
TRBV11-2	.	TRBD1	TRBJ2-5	CASSSGQVLETQYF	TGTGCCAGCAGCTCGGGACAGGTCCTAGAGACCCAGTACTTC
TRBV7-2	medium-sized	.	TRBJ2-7	CASSLVGWEQYF	TGTGCCAGCAGCTTAGTAGGGTGGGAGCAGTACTTC
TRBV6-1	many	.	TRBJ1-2	CASSPSLLAGPYGYTF	TGTGCCAGCAGTCCCTCACTCCTGGCAGGGCCCTATGGCTACACCTTC
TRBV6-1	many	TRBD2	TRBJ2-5	CASSEREAETQYF	TGTGCCAGCAGTGAACGGGAGGCCGAGACCCAGTACTTC
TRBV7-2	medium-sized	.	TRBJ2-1	CASSIKETQFF	TGTGCCAGCAGTATTAAAGAGACCCAGTTCTTC
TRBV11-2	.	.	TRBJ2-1	CASSLEMANEQFF	TGTGCCAGCAGCTTAGAGATGGCCAACGAGCAGTTCTTC
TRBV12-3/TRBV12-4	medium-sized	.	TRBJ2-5	CASWEGAAETQYF	TGTGCCAGCTGGGAGGGGGCGGCCGAGACCCAGTACTTC
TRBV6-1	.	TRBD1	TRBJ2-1	CASSEGQGRLEETQFF	TGTGCCAGCAGTGAGGGACAGGGGAGGTTGGAAGAGACCCAGTTCTTC
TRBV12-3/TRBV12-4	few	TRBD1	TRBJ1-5	CASSLRTGGSNQPQHF	TGTGCCAGCAGTTTGAGGACAGGGGGTTCAAATCAGCCCCAGCATTTT
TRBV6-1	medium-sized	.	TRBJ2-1	CASSERQVSSYNEQFF	TGTGCCAGCAGTGAACGGCAGGTTAGCTCCTACAATGAGCAGTTCTTC
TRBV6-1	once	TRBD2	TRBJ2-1	CASSGREGREQFF	TGTGCCAGCAGTGGGCGGGAGGGCCGGGAGCAGTTCTTC
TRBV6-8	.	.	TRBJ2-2	CASSTRGRNTGELFF	TGTGCCAGCAGTACCCGGGGACGGAACACCGGGGAGCTGTTTTTT
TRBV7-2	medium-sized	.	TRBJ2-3	CASSLRQTDTQYF	TGTGCCAGCAGCCTCAGACAAACAGATACGCAGTATTTT
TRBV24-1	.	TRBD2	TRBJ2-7	CATAIAGGRNEQYF	TGTGCCACCGCCATAGCGGGAGGGCGCAATGAGCAGTACTTC
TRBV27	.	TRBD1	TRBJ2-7	CASAGTGPNEQYF	TGTGCCAGCGCCGGGACAGGGCCCAACGAGCAGTACTTC
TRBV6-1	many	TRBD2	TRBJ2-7	CASSPGGSYEQYF	TGTGCCAGCAGCCCCGGCGGGAGCTACGAGCAGTACTTC
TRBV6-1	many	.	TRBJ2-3	CASSEEAGGPDTQYF	TGTGCCAGCAGTGAAGAGGCAGGGGGGCCAGATACGCAGTATTTT
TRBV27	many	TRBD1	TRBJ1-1	CASSHGTVNTEAFF	TGTGCCAGCAGCCACGGGACAGTAAACACTGAAGCTTTCTTT
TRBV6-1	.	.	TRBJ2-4	CASKNLQGILAKNIQYF	TGTGCCAGCAAGAACCTGCAGGGGATACTAGCCAAAAACATTCAGTACTTC
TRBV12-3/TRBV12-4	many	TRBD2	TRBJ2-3	CASSLDVGGSTDTQYF	TGTGCCAGCAGTTTAGATGTGGGCGGGAGTACAGATACGCAGTATTTT
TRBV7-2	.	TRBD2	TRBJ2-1	CASSSGGGSGNEQFF	TGTGCCAGCAGCTCCGGCGGGGGGTCAGGGAATGAGCAGTTCTTC
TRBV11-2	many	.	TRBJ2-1	CASSSVWGSSYEQFF	TGTGCCAGCAGCTCCGTGTGGGGGAGCTCCTACGAGCAGTTCTTC
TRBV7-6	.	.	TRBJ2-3	CASSPGVGEVTDTQYF	TGTGCCAGCAGCCCGGGTGTGGGGGAGGTCACAGATACGCAGTATTTT
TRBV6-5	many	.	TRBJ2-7	CASSYSSTGTYEQYF	TGTGCCAGCAGTTACTCGTCAACAGGGACCTACGAGCAGTACTTC
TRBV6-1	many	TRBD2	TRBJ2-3	CASSHPSGGPLADTQYF	TGTGCCAGCAGTCACCCGTCGGGGGGGCCTTTAGCAGATACGCAGTATTTT
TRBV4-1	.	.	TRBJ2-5	CASSQEAGGSYNEQYF	TGCGCCAGCAGCCAAGAGGCGGGCGGCTCCTACAATGAGCAGTACTTC
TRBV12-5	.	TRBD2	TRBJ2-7	CASGLALIRGLAGRGSYEQYF	TGTGCTAGTGGTTTGGCACTAATCAGGGGACTAGCGGGGAGGGGCTCCTACGAGCAGTACTTC
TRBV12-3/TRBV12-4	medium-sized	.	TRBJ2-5	CASTLSGLETQYF	TGTGCCAGCACCCTGAGCGGATTGGAGACCCAGTACTTC
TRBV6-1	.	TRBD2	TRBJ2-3	CASRGLGLAGDLPDTQYF	TGTGCCAGCAGAGGCCTTGGGCTAGCGGGAGATCTTCCAGATACGCAGTATTTT
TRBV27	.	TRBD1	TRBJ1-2	CASQGMNRGGGAYGYTF	TGTGCCAGCCAGGGAATGAACAGGGGTGGGGGGGCCTATGGCTACACCTTC
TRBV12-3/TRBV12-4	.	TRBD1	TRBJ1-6	CASSYRGATYNEQYF	TGTGCCAGCAGTTACAGGGGGGCAACCTACAATGAGCAGTACTTT
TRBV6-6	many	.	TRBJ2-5	CASSYSITEETQYF	TGTGCCAGCAGTTACTCGATTACGGAAGAGACCCAGTACTTC
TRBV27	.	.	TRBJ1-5	CASGWPGRQPQHF	TGTGCCAGCGGGTGGCCCGGGAGGCAGCCCCAGCATTTT
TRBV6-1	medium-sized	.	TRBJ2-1	CASSPGNEQFF	TGTGCCAGCAGTCCCGGCAATGAGCAGTTCTTC
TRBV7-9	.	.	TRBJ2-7	CASSSTEGDRTYEQYF	TGTGCCAGCAGCTCGACGGAGGGCGACAGAACCTACGAGCAGTACTTC